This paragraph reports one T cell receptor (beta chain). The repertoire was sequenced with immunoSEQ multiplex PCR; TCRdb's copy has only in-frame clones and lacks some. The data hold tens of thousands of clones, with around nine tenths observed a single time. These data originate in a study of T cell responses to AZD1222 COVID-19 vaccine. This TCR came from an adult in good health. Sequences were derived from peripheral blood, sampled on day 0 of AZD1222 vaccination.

The chain's CDR3 is CASRRTGGGNQPQHF. The CDR3 DNA follows: TGTGCCAGCAGAAGGACAGGAGGTGGCAATCAGCCCCAGCATTTT. J is TRBJ1-5 and V is TRBV2, with 7 bases lining up with TRBD1. The CDR3 has 15 residues. Germline V gene data show CDR1 as SNHLY and CDR2 as FYNNEI. J was trimmed by 2 bases and V by 6 bases; bases with no gene match: 7.